The rows below give T cell receptor beta chains drawn from one sample of a study of CD8 T cells in Susac syndrome. One entry per CDR3 protein, called by TCRdb with MiXCR from the immunoSEQ multiplex PCR reads. The repertoire holds some 200,000 distinct CDR3 sequences, with approximately 95% as singletons. The specimen sequenced was CD8+ T cells from PBMCs. Receptors were obtained from a human donor with Susac syndrome. Each CDR3 is given with its conserved first and last residue. A D gene is named only where the DNA matches it firmly. Size values are once, few and many counts, or a class for expanded clones, and some rows have none.

v_call	d_call	j_call	clone_size	cdr3_aa
TRBV19	TRBD1	TRBJ2-1	-	CASSTPDRGRNEQFF
TRBV12-3/TRBV12-4	TRBD2	TRBJ2-3	once	CASSLSGGHTDTQYF
TRBV3-1	TRBD2	TRBJ2-1	-	CASSQEASGRAWNEQFF
TRBV3-1	TRBD2	TRBJ2-1	-	CASSHVGGGSYNEQFF
TRBV28	-	TRBJ2-1	-	CASSSYSGVYNEQFF
TRBV11-2	TRBD2	TRBJ2-1	-	CASSLAGGGIEQFF
TRBV19	-	TRBJ1-6	-	CASSIRGAGNSPLHF
TRBV2	-	TRBJ1-1	once	CASSEAGAEAFF
TRBV6-5	TRBD1	TRBJ1-2	once	CASSSWTGHYGYTF
TRBV4-1	-	TRBJ2-1	-	CASSQDPAYNEQFF